This record looks at one TCR beta chain sequence and its context. What it binds is not known. The sample comes from a study of shared clonotypes between healthy human individuals. Study findings and constraints: The study found lower generation probabilities in non-shared clonotypes than in those shared by all four donors.

Trimming removed 5 bases at V and 0 bases at J, with 11 bases between. CDR1 is SQVTM and CDR2 is ANQGSEA in the germline V gene. The CDR3 sequence is 14 residues long. Here immunoSEQ multiplex PCR was the method, and the copy in TCRdb shows in-frame clones only, minus some. Of roughly 640,000 clones listed, around 97% are singletons. The sequence derives from a woman aged 25-40 years in good health. Specimen: naive CD4+ T cells sorted from blood. Subset: CD45RA+ positively selected. The gene calls are TRBV29-1 and TRBJ1-3; tentatively, D is TRBD1 (6 bases). CDR3 nucleotides: TGCAGCGTTCGGGGGGGCCTCTCTGGAAACACCATATATTTT. Amino acids: CSVRGGLSGNTIYF. The variable domain in full, completed from reference TRBV29-1 and TRBJ1-3, reads SAVISQKPSRDICQRGTSLTIQCQVDSQVTMMFWYRQQPGQSLTLIATANQGSEATYESGFVIDKFPISRPNLTFSTLTVSNMSPEDSSIYLCSVRGGLSGNTIYFGEGSWLTVV.